The rows below give T cell receptor beta chains drawn from one sample of a study of blood T cell repertoires in COVID-19. Clones were read by immunoSEQ multiplex PCR, and TCRdb kept only the in-frame ones, dropping some. The table lists about 140,000 clones, roughly 84% of them singletons. Sequenced: peripheral blood. These receptors originate from a woman in her sixties or seventies with acute or convalescent COVID-19. Both conserved end residues are part of each CDR3. The D gene is left open where the match is weak. Not all rows give a size; the values are once, few, many and, for expanded clones, a class.

D gene	V gene	clone size	J gene	CDR3 protein	CDR3 DNA
TRBD2	TRBV5-1	NA	TRBJ2-1	CASSLGTSRNNEQFF	TGCGCCAGCAGCTTGGGGACTAGCCGAAACAATGAGCAGTTCTTC
NA	TRBV6-6	NA	TRBJ1-5	CASSSPQGWNQPQHF	TGTGCCAGCAGTTCACCACAGGGATGGAATCAGCCCCAGCATTTT
NA	TRBV11-2	NA	TRBJ2-7	CASSLGRPIVAYEQYF	TGTGCCAGCAGCTTAGGGCGGCCAATCGTCGCCTACGAGCAGTACTTC
NA	TRBV4-2	NA	TRBJ1-4	CASSQEAATNEKLFF	TGTGCCAGCAGCCAAGAAGCTGCAACTAATGAAAAACTGTTTTTT
TRBD1	TRBV6-5	NA	TRBJ1-2	CASSYSARGRDGYTF	TGTGCCAGCAGTTACTCCGCCAGGGGGCGCGATGGCTACACCTTC
NA	TRBV6-5	few	TRBJ1-5	CASSRYSNQPQHF	TGTGCCAGCAGCCGGTATAGCAATCAGCCCCAGCATTTT
TRBD2	TRBV5-1	NA	TRBJ2-3	CASRYGTSGSDTQYF	TGCGCCAGCAGATACGGGACTAGCGGGAGTGATACGCAGTATTTT
NA	TRBV6-2/TRBV6-3	NA	TRBJ2-5	CASSYFGGTVQETQYF	TGTGCCAGCAGTTACTTTGGCGGGACTGTCCAAGAGACCCAGTACTTC
TRBD2	TRBV3-1/TRBV3-2	NA	TRBJ2-2	CASSQGLAGGSNTGELFF	TGTGCCAGCAGCCAAGGACTAGCGGGCGGCTCGAACACCGGGGAGCTGTTTTTT
NA	TRBV9	NA	TRBJ1-2	CASSVGTGLDRSF	TGTGCCAGCAGCGTAGGCACAGGGTTAGATCGTAGCTTC
TRBD2	TRBV28	NA	TRBJ2-1	CASSFPGTSGRLEQFF	TGTGCCAGCAGTTTCCCAGGGACTAGCGGGAGGCTTGAGCAGTTCTTC
NA	TRBV5-1	NA	TRBJ2-2	CASSLTRATTGELFF	TGCGCCAGCAGCTTGACCAGGGCTACTACCGGGGAGCTGTTTTTT
TRBD1	TRBV5-1	NA	TRBJ1-1	CASSSGRWAGTGPLNTEAFF	TGCGCCAGCAGCTCGGGTCGCTGGGCGGGGACAGGGCCGTTGAACACTGAAGCTTTCTTT